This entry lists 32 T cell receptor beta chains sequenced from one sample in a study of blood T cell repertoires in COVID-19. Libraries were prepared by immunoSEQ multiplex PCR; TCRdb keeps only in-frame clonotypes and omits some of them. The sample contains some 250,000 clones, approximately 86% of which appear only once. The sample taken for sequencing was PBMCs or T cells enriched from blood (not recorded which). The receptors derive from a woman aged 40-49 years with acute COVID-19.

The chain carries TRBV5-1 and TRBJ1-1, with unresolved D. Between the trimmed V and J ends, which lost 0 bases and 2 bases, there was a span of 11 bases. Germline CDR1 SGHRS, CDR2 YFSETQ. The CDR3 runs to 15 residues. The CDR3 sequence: CASSLAGGSNTEAFF. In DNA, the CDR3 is TGCGCCAGCAGCTTGGCGGGTGGAAGCAACACTGAAGCTTTCTTT.

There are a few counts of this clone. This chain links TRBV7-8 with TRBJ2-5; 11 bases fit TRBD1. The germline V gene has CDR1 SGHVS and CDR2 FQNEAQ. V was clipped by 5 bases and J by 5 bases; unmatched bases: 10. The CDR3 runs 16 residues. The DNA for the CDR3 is TGTGCCAGCAGCCCAGAAACCGGGACAGGGGGTGAGACCCAGTACTTC. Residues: CASSPETGTGGETQYF.

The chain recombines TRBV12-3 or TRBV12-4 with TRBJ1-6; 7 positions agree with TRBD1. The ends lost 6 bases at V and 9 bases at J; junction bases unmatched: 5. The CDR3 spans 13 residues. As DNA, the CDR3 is TGTGCCAGCAGAACGACAGGGACTTCACCCCTCCACTTT. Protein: CASRTTGTSPLHF.

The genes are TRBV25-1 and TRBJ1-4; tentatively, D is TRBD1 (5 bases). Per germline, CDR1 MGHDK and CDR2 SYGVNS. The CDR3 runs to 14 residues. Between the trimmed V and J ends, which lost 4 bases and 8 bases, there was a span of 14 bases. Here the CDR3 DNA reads TGTGCCAGCAGTGGCCCCCTGCAGGGAGAAAAACTGTTTTTT. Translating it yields CASSGPLQGEKLFF.

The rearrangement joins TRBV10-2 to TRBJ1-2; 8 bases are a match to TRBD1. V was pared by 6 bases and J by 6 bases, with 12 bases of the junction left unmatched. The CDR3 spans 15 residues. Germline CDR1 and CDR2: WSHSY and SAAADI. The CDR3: CASRIAQGEYDGYTF. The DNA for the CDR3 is TGCGCCAGCAGAATCGCACAGGGGGAGTATGATGGCTACACCTTC.

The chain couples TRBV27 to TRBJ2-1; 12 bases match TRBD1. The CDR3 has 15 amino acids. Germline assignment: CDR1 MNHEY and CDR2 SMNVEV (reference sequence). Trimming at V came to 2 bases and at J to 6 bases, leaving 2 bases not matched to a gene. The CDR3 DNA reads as TGTGCCAGCAGTTTAGGGACAGGGGGCATCAATGAGCAGTTCTTC. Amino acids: CASSLGTGGINEQFF.

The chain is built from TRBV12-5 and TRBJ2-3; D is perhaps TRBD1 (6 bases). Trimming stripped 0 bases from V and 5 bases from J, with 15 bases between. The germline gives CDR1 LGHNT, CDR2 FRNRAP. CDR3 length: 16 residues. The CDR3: CASGLVSGRGEDTQYF. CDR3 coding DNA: TGTGCTAGTGGTTTGGTCTCGGGCAGGGGTGAAGATACGCAGTATTTT.

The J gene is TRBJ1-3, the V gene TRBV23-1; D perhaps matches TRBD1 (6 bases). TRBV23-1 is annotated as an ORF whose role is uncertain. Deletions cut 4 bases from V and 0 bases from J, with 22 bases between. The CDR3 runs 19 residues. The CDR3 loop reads CASSPPHDRQESSGNTIYF. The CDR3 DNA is TGCGCCAGCAGTCCACCTCACGACAGACAGGAAAGCTCTGGAAACACCATATATTTT.

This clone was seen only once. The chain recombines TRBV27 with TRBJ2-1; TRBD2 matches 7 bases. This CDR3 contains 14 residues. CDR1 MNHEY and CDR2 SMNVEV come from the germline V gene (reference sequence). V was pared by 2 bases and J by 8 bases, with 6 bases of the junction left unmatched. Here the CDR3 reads CASSLAGEVYEQFF. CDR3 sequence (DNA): TGTGCCAGCAGTTTAGCGGGAGAAGTCTATGAGCAGTTCTTC.

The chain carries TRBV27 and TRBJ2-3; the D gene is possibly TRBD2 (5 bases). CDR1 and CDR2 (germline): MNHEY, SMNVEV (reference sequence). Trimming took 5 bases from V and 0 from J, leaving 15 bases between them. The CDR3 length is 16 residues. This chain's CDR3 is CASSPYAPGSTDTQYF. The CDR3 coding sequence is TGTGCCAGCAGTCCCTACGCCCCGGGGAGCACAGATACGCAGTATTTT.

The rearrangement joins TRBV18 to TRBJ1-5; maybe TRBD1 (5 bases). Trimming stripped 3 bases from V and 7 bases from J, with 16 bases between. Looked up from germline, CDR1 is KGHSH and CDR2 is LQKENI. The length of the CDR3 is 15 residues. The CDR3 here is CASSPVQGAGQPQHF. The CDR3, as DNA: TGTGCCAGCTCACCTGTCCAGGGTGCGGGACAGCCCCAGCATTTT.

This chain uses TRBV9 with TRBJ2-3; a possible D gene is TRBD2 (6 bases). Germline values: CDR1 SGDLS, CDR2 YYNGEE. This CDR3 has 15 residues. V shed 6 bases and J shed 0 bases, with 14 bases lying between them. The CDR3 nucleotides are TGTGCCAGCACCAGAGAGGGGACTAGCACAGATACGCAGTATTTT. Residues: CASTREGTSTDTQYF.

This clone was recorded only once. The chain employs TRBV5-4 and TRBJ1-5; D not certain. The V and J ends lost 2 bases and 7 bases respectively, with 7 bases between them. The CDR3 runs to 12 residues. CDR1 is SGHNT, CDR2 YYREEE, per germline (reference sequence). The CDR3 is CASSFPGQPQHF. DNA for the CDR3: TGTGCCAGCAGCTTCCCCGGGCAGCCCCAGCATTTT.

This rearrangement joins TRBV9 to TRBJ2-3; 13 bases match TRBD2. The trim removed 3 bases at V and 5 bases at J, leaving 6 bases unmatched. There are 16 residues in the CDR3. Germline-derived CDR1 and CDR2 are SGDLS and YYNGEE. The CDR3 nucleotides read TGTGCCAGCAGCGCCCGAGGACTAGCGGGGGAAGATACGCAGTATTTT. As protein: CASSARGLAGEDTQYF.

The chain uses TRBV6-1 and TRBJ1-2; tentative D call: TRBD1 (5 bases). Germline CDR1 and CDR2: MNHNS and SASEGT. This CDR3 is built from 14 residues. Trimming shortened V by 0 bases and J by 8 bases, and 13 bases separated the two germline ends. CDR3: CASSEAAGGGGYTF. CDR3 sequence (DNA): TGTGCCAGCAGTGAAGCGGCAGGCGGGGGGGGCTACACCTTC.

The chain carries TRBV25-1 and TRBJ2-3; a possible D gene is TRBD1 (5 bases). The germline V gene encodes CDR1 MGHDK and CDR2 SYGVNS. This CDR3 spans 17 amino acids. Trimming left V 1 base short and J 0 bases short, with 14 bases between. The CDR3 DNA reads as TGTGCCAGCAGTGAATTTAGGGGATTATCTAGCACAGATACGCAGTATTTT. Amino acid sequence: CASSEFRGLSSTDTQYF.

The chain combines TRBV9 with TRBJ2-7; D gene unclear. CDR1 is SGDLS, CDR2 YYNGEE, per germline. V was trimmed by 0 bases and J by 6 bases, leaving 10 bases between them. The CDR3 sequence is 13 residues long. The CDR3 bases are TGTGCCAGCAGCGTAGCATTACTGAGCGAGCAGTACTTC. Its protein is CASSVALLSEQYF. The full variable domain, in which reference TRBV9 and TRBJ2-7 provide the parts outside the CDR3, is DSGVTQTPKHLITATGQRVTLRCSPRSGDLSVYWYQQSLDQGLQFLIQYYNGEERAKGNILERFSAQQFPDLHSELNLSSLELGDSALYFCASSVALLSEQYFGPGTRLTVT.

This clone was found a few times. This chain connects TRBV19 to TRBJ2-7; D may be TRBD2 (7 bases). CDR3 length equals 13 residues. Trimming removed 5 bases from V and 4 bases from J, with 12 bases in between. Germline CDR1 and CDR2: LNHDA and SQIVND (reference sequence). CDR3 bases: TGTGCCAGTAGTTTCGGGGGGCCTTACGAGCAGTACTTC. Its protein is CASSFGGPYEQYF.

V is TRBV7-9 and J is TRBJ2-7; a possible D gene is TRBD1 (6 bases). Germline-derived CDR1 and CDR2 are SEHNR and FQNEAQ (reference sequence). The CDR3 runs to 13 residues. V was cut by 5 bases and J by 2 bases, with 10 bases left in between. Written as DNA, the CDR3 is TGTGCCAGCAGCCCGGGACACACCTACGAGCAGTACTTC. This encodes CASSPGHTYEQYF.

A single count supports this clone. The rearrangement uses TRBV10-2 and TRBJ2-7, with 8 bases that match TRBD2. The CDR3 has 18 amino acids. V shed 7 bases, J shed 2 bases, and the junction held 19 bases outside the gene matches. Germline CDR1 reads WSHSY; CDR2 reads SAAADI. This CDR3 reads CASTPPGAQGLGAYEQYF. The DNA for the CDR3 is TGCGCCAGCACCCCACCCGGGGCCCAGGGACTAGGGGCCTACGAGCAGTACTTC.

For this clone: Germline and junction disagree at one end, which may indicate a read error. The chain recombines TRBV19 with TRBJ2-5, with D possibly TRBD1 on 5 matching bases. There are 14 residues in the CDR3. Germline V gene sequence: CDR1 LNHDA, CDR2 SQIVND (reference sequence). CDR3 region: CASSQYQGQGTQYF. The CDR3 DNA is TGTGCCAGTAGTCAGTATCAGGGCCAAGGGACCCAGTACTTC.

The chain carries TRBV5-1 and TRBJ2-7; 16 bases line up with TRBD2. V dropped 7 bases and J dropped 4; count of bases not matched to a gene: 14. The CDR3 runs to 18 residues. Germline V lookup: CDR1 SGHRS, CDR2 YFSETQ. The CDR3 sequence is CASGSFGTSGRAIYEQYF. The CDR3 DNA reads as TGCGCCAGCGGTTCTTTTGGGACTAGCGGGAGGGCCATTTACGAGCAGTACTTC.

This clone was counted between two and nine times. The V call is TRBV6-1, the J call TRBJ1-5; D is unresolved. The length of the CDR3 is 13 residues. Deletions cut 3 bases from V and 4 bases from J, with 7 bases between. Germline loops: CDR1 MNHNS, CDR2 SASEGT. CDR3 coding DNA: TGTGCCAGCAGTGATTCGGGAAATCAGCCCCAGCATTTT. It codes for CASSDSGNQPQHF.

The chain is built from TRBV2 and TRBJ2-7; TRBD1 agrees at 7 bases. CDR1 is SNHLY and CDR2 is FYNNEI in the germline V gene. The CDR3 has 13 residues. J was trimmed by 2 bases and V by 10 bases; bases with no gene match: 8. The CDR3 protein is CATSGQVTYEQYF. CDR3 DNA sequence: TGTGCCACCAGCGGACAGGTCACCTACGAGCAGTACTTC.

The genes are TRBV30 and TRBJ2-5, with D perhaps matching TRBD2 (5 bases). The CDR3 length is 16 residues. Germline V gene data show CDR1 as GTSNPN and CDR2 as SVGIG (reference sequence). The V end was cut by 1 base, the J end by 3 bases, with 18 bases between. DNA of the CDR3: TGTGCCTGGAGTGCCACACTAGGAGATGGAAAAGAGACCCAGTACTTC. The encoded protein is CAWSATLGDGKETQYF. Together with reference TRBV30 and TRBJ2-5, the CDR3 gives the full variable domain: SQTIHQWPATLVQPVGSPLSLECTVEGTSNPNLYWYRQAAGRGLQLLFYSVGIGQISSEVPQNLSASRPQDRQFILSSKKLLLSDSGFYLCAWSATLGDGKETQYFGPGTRLLVL.

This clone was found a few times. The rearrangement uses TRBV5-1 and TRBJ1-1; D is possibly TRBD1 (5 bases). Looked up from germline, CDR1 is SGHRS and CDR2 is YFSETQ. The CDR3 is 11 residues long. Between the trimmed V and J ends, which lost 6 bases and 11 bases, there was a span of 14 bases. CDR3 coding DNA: TGCGCCAGCATTTGGGGCCCTGGGGCTTTCTTT. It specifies CASIWGPGAFF.

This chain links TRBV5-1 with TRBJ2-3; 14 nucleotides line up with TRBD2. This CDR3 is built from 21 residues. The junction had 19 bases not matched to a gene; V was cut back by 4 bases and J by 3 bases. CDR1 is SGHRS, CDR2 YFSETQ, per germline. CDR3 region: CASSRGQAGLAGAPGTDTQYF. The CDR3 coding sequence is TGCGCCAGCAGCCGGGGACAGGCGGGACTAGCGGGAGCCCCGGGGACAGATACGCAGTATTTT.

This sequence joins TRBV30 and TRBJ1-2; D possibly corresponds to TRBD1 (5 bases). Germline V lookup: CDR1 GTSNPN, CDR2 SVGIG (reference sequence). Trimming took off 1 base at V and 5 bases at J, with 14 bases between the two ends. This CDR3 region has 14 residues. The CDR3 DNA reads TGTGCCTGGAGTGGGGCAGGGACTGGGTATGGCTACACCTTC. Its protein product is CAWSGAGTGYGYTF.

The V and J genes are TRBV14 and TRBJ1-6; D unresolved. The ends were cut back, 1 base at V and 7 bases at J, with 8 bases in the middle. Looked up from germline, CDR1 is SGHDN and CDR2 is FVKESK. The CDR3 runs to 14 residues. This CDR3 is CASSQGGLNSPLHF. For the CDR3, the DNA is TGTGCCAGCAGCCAAGGTGGGCTAAATTCACCCCTCCACTTT.

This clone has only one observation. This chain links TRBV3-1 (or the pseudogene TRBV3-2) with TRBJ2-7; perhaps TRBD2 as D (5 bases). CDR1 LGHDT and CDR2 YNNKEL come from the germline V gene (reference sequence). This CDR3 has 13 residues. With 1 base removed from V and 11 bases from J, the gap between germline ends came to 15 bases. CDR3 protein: CASSQGDRGKEYF. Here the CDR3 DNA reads TGTGCCAGCAGCCAAGGAGACCGGGGTAAGGAGTACTTC.

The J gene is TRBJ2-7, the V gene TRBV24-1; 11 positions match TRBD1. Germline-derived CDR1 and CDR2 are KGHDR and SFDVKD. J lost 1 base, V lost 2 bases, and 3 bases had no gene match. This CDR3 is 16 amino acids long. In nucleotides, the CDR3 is TGTGCCACCAGTGATTCCGGGACAGGGGGATCCTACGAGCAGTACTTC. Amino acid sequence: CATSDSGTGGSYEQYF.

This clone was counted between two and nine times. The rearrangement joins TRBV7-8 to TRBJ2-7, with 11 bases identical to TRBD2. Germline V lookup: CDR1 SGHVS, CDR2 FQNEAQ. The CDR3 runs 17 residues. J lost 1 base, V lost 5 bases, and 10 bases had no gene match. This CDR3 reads CASSLVVAGGESYEQYF. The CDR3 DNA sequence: TGTGCCAGCAGCCTGGTGGTAGCGGGAGGGGAATCCTACGAGCAGTACTTC.